The present TCR beta chain was sequenced within a study of blood T cell repertoires in COVID-19. At the level of the study: COVID-19 samples collected from the United States, Italy and Spain covered acute and convalescent phases. From T cells, B-cell-depleted T cells, or PBMCs came the material, which was cDNA or gDNA.

Original processing methods: Using reference gene primer amplification, nucleated cell counts were estimated. TCRdb's copy holds only in-frame clones and misses some; the assay was immunoSEQ multiplex PCR. D and trimming come from the DNA, and the V and J calls and clone size come from that table. The table shows about 670,000 clones, with over 80% occurring only once. This CDR3 has 14 residues. V lost 5 bases to trimming and J lost 2 bases; unmatched junction nucleotides: 3. The V gene's germline CDR1 is SGHNT and CDR2 YENEEA. This clonotype was obtained from a woman aged 18 to 35 with acute or convalescent COVID-19. The sample taken for sequencing was peripheral blood. The J gene is TRBJ2-5, the V gene TRBV11-3, with 9 bases lining up with TRBD1. The CDR3 sequence is CASSEDRGQETQYF. The DNA of the CDR3 is TGTGCCAGCAGCGAGGACAGGGGACAAGAGACCCAGTACTTC. Full variable domain (rest looked up from reference TRBV11-3 and TRBJ2-5): EAGVVQSPRYKIIEKKQPVAFWCNPISGHNTLYWYLQNLGQGPELLIRYENEEAVDDSQLPKDRFSAERLKGVDSTLKIQPAELGDSAVYLCASSEDRGQETQYFGPGTRLLVL.